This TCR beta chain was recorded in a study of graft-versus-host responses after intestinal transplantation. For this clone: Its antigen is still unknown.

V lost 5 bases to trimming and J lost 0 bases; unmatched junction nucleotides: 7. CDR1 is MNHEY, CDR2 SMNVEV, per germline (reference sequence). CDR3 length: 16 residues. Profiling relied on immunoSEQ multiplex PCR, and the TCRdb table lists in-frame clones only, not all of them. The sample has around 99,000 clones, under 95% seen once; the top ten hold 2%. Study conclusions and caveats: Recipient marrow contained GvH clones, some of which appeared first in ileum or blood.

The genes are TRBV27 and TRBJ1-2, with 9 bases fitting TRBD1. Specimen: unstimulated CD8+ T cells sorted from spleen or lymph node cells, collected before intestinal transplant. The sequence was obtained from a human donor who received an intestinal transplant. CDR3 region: CASSPGTGIANYGYTF. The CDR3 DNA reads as TGTGCCAGCAGTCCCGGGACAGGGATCGCTAACTATGGCTACACCTTC.